A single sample is the source of the 16 T cell receptor beta chains below, sequenced in a study of blood T cell repertoires in COVID-19. Generated by immunoSEQ multiplex PCR, the TCRdb table keeps only in-frame clones and is missing some. The sample holds some 200,000 clones, around 85% seen once. Sequencing was carried out using PBMCs or T cells enriched from blood (not recorded which). Every receptor here comes from a woman in her forties or fifties in a cohort exposed to, infected with or recovered from COVID-19 (not recorded which).

The chain uses TRBV9 and TRBJ2-1; D might be TRBD1 (6 bases). The V gene lost 2 bases and the J gene lost 0 bases, with 6 bases spanning the gap. CDR3 length equals 14 residues. Germline CDR1 and CDR2: SGDLS and YYNGEE. CDR3 amino acids: CASSVTGSYNEQFF. The CDR3 DNA reads as TGTGCCAGCAGCGTGACAGGCTCCTACAATGAGCAGTTCTTC.

CDR3 sequence (DNA): TGTGCCAGCAGCGTGGTGGGAGGGTCGGGTGAAAAACTGTTTTTT. It is translated as CASSVVGGSGEKLFF. This chain uses TRBV9 with TRBJ1-4, with D unclear. The germline gives CDR1 SGDLS, CDR2 YYNGEE. The V end was cut by 2 bases, the J end by 7 bases, with 15 bases between. This CDR3 has 15 residues.

This clone was found a few times. The chain employs TRBV18 and TRBJ1-2; weak D call: TRBD1 (6 bases). V dropped 0 bases and J dropped 8 bases, with 13 bases sitting between them. CDR1 is KGHSH and CDR2 is LQKENI in the germline V gene. CDR3 length: 14 residues. Here the CDR3 DNA reads TGTGCCAGCTCACCACCGAACAGGGCTGGCGGCTACACCTTC. Encoded protein: CASSPPNRAGGYTF.

A single count supports this clone. The chain employs TRBV5-6 and TRBJ1-1; 9 bases fit TRBD1. CDR3 length: 16 amino acids. Germline-derived CDR1 and CDR2 are SGHDT and YYEEEE. V lost 4 bases to trimming and J lost 5 bases; unmatched junction nucleotides: 12. DNA for the CDR3: TGTGCCAGCAGCCTACCCGGGACAGGGAAAGGGACTGAAGCTTTCTTT. The encoded protein is CASSLPGTGKGTEAFF.

The V and J genes are TRBV4-3 and TRBJ2-7; TRBD2 might be the D (6 bases). CDR3 length: 16 amino acids. With 0 bases removed from V and 1 base from J, the gap between germline ends came to 13 bases. Germline V gives CDR1 LGHNA, CDR2 YSLEER. CDR3 in amino acids: CASSQDKWDSSYEQYF. The CDR3 nucleotides are TGCGCCAGCAGCCAAGATAAATGGGACTCGTCCTACGAGCAGTACTTC.

This chain uses TRBV5-4 with TRBJ2-2, with 8 bases matching TRBD1. J lost 6 bases, V lost 5 bases, and 15 bases had no gene match. The CDR3 runs to 17 residues. Germline V gene lookup returns CDR1 SGHNT and CDR2 YYREEE (reference sequence). The CDR3 protein is CASSSLAPQQGAGELFF. CDR3 sequence (DNA): TGTGCCAGCAGTTCACTTGCCCCCCAACAGGGGGCCGGGGAGCTGTTTTTT.

This clone was seen once. This chain joins TRBV30 and TRBJ1-1, with D unresolved. The V gene lost 5 bases and the J gene lost 5 bases, with 18 bases spanning the gap. The CDR3 spans 14 residues. Germline V CDR1 and CDR2: GTSNPN, SVGIG (reference sequence). CDR3 sequence reads: CAWGHGLTGTEAFF. The CDR3 bases are TGTGCCTGGGGCCACGGGCTCACGGGGACTGAAGCTTTCTTT.

This chain joins TRBV7-3 and TRBJ2-3, with 7 bases lining up with TRBD2. V lost 0 bases, J lost 6 bases, and 6 bases stayed unmatched. CDR1 is SGHTA, CDR2 FQGTGA, per germline. This CDR3 contains 15 residues. The CDR3 region is CASSLTSGSGDTQYF. CDR3 DNA sequence: TGTGCCAGCAGCTTAACTAGCGGGTCGGGCGATACGCAGTATTTT.

V and J are TRBV28 and TRBJ2-2; no definite D call. Germline V gives CDR1 MDHEN, CDR2 SYDVKM. This CDR3 contains 14 residues. Trimming cost V 7 bases and J 1 base, with 10 bases left between them. CDR3 bases: TGTGCCAGCACCCCCTCAGTGAACACCGGGGAGCTGTTTTTT. This codes for CASTPSVNTGELFF. Drawing the rest from reference TRBV28 and TRBJ2-2, the complete variable domain is DVKVTQSSRYLVKRTGEKVFLECVQDMDHENMFWYRQDPGLGLRLIYFSYDVKMKEKGDIPEGYSVSREKKERFSLILESASTNQTSMYLCASTPSVNTGELFFGEGSRLTVL.

This chain links TRBV9 with TRBJ2-2; 8 bases match TRBD1. This CDR3 spans 16 amino acids. V was pared by 0 bases and J by 4 bases, with 5 bases of the junction left unmatched. CDR1 is SGDLS, CDR2 YYNGEE, per germline. CDR3 DNA: TGTGCCAGCAGCGTAGGAGGGACAGGATTCACCGGGGAGCTGTTTTTT. It specifies CASSVGGTGFTGELFF. Combining the CDR3 with reference TRBV9 and TRBJ2-2 gives the whole variable domain DSGVTQTPKHLITATGQRVTLRCSPRSGDLSVYWYQQSLDQGLQFLIQYYNGEERAKGNILERFSAQQFPDLHSELNLSSLELGDSALYFCASSVGGTGFTGELFFGEGSRLTVL.

This chain links TRBV7-6 with TRBJ1-1; D remains unclear. The CDR3 runs to 15 residues. Germline CDR1 and CDR2: SGHVS and FNYEAQ. Deletions cut 4 bases from V and 4 bases from J, with 16 bases between. The CDR3 coding sequence is TGTGCCAGCAGCTCGCCTTACATTCGTGGCACTGAAGCTTTCTTT. This encodes CASSSPYIRGTEAFF.

The genes are TRBV19 and TRBJ2-3; 10 bases agree with TRBD2. Trimming took 4 bases from V and 2 from J; bases not matched to a gene: 3. The CDR3 runs to 15 residues. The germline gives CDR1 LNHDA, CDR2 SQIVND (reference sequence). The CDR3 reads CASSKRGGITDTQYF. As DNA, the CDR3 is TGTGCCAGTAGTAAGCGGGGGGGCATCACAGATACGCAGTATTTT.

V and J are TRBV6-2 or TRBV6-3 and TRBJ1-5; 8 bases line up with TRBD1. The CDR3 covers 15 residues. After removal of 6 bases from V and 4 bases from J, the junction contained 8 bases not matched to a gene. The germline gives CDR1 MNHEY, CDR2 SVGEGT. The CDR3 nucleotides are TGTGCCAGCAGCCAGGACAGGGCCGGGAATCAGCCCCAGCATTTT. Its protein is CASSQDRAGNQPQHF.

The gene calls are TRBV5-1 and TRBJ1-2; possible D gene TRBD1, 5 bases. Germline CDR1 is SGHRS and CDR2 is YFSETQ. The CDR3 consists of 16 residues. V dropped 0 bases and J dropped 3 bases, with 15 bases sitting between them. CDR3 coding DNA: TGCGCCAGCAGCTTGGGAGCCAGGGAGGCTTACTATGGCTACACCTTC. It codes for CASSLGAREAYYGYTF.

V usage is TRBV18 and J usage is TRBJ2-5; perhaps TRBD2 as D (6 bases). There are 14 residues in the CDR3. Germline loops: CDR1 KGHSH, CDR2 LQKENI. Trimming stripped 3 bases from V and 3 bases from J, with 11 bases between. CDR3: CASSPPGEKETQYF. CDR3 sequence (DNA): TGTGCCAGCTCACCTCCGGGGGAAAAAGAGACCCAGTACTTC.

Concerning this clone itself: Relative to the germline gene, one junction end is altered; a read error may explain this. The CDR3: CAWTLLGARVF. The CDR3 DNA follows: TGTGCCTGGACCCTCCTTGGGGCCAGGGTCTTT. The chain combines TRBV30 with TRBJ1-3; tentatively, D is TRBD1 (5 bases). CDR3 length equals 11 residues. CDR1 and CDR2 (germline): GTSNPN, SVGIG (reference sequence).